A selection of T cell receptor beta chains follows, all from one sample in a study of blood T cell repertoires in COVID-19. Method: immunoSEQ multiplex PCR; TCRdb's copy keeps in-frame clones and lacks some. The table has approximately 430,000 clones, approximately 90% seen once; the top ten hold over 1.3%. Sequencing used peripheral blood. These receptors all stem from a woman in her twenties or thirties with active or convalescent COVID-19. The CDR3 runs from the conserved cysteine through the conserved F or W. D genes are given only for firm matches. The size field is filled for only some rows; it gives once, few, many or a size class.

cdr3_aa: CASSPRGLGPYEQYF
cdr3_nt: TGTGCCAGCTCACCACGGGGGCTAGGTCCTTACGAGCAGTACTTC
clone_size: .
d_call: .
j_call: TRBJ2-7
v_call: TRBV18

cdr3_aa: CASTTGESPLHF
cdr3_nt: TGTGCCAGTACGACAGGGGAATCACCCCTCCACTTT
clone_size: .
d_call: TRBD1
j_call: TRBJ1-6
v_call: TRBV19

cdr3_aa: CASKGLESSPLHF
cdr3_nt: TGTGCCAGCAAAGGACTCGAGAGCTCTCCCCTCCACTTT
clone_size: once
d_call: .
j_call: TRBJ1-6
v_call: TRBV6-5

cdr3_aa: CASSHPQGGSYEQYF
cdr3_nt: TGTGCCAGCAGCCACCCTCAAGGGGGATCCTACGAGCAGTACTTC
clone_size: .
d_call: .
j_call: TRBJ2-7
v_call: TRBV14

cdr3_aa: CASSQEQGNTEAFF
cdr3_nt: TGTGCCAGCAGCCAAGAGCAGGGGAACACTGAAGCTTTCTTT
clone_size: .
d_call: .
j_call: TRBJ1-1
v_call: TRBV3-1/TRBV3-2

cdr3_aa: CASSLKQGLEAFF
cdr3_nt: TGCGCCAGCAGCTTGAAGCAGGGACTGGAAGCTTTCTTT
clone_size: .
d_call: .
j_call: TRBJ1-1
v_call: TRBV5-1

cdr3_aa: CASSLGLAGVGSTDTQYF
cdr3_nt: TGTGCCAGCAGCCTCGGACTAGCGGGGGTTGGATCGACAGATACGCAGTATTTT
clone_size: .
d_call: TRBD2
j_call: TRBJ2-3
v_call: TRBV7-7

cdr3_aa: CASSPAGAEAFF
cdr3_nt: TGTGCCAGCAGCCCCGCCGGGGCTGAAGCTTTCTTT
clone_size: few
d_call: .
j_call: TRBJ1-1
v_call: TRBV6-5

cdr3_aa: CASRTLNTEAFF
cdr3_nt: TGTGCCAGCCGGACACTTAACACTGAAGCTTTCTTT
clone_size: .
d_call: .
j_call: TRBJ1-1
v_call: TRBV7-9

cdr3_aa: CASSIPGQETQYF
cdr3_nt: TGCGCCAGCAGCATCCCAGGGCAAGAGACCCAGTACTTC
clone_size: .
d_call: .
j_call: TRBJ2-5
v_call: TRBV5-1

cdr3_aa: CAWDGTGDMETQYF
cdr3_nt: TGTGCCTGGGACGGGACAGGTGATATGGAGACCCAGTACTTC
clone_size: once
d_call: TRBD1
j_call: TRBJ2-5
v_call: TRBV30

cdr3_aa: CASRSDSQETQYF
cdr3_nt: TGTGCCAGCAGATCCGACAGCCAAGAGACCCAGTACTTC
clone_size: .
d_call: .
j_call: TRBJ2-5
v_call: TRBV2

cdr3_aa: CASSYGPDEQFF
cdr3_nt: TGTGCCAGCAGTTACGGCCCCGATGAGCAGTTCTTC
clone_size: .
d_call: .
j_call: TRBJ2-1
v_call: TRBV6-5

cdr3_aa: CATSTETGAHGYTF
cdr3_nt: TGTGCCACCAGCACAGAGACAGGGGCCCATGGCTACACCTTC
clone_size: .
d_call: TRBD1
j_call: TRBJ1-2
v_call: TRBV15

cdr3_aa: CASSQPTAGLANYGYTF
cdr3_nt: TGTGCCAGCAGCCAACCAACGGCGGGGCTAGCTAACTATGGCTACACCTTC
clone_size: .
d_call: .
j_call: TRBJ1-2
v_call: TRBV3-1/TRBV3-2

cdr3_aa: CSVVSVGRAGTNEKLFF
cdr3_nt: TGCAGCGTTGTGTCTGTGGGGAGGGCAGGGACTAATGAAAAACTGTTTTTT
clone_size: .
d_call: .
j_call: TRBJ1-4
v_call: TRBV29-1

cdr3_aa: CASSPSVPTGELFF
cdr3_nt: TGTGCCAGCAGCCCCTCGGTGCCAACCGGGGAGCTGTTTTTT
clone_size: .
d_call: .
j_call: TRBJ2-2
v_call: TRBV11-2

cdr3_aa: CASFDREFQPQHF
cdr3_nt: TGTGCCAGCTTTGACAGGGAATTTCAGCCCCAGCATTTT
clone_size: .
d_call: TRBD1
j_call: TRBJ1-5
v_call: TRBV27

cdr3_aa: CASSTGGNMNTEAFF
cdr3_nt: TGTGCCAGCAGCACGGGGGGCAATATGAACACTGAAGCTTTCTTT
clone_size: .
d_call: .
j_call: TRBJ1-1
v_call: TRBV5-4

cdr3_aa: CASRDRGTDTQYF
cdr3_nt: TGTGCCAGTCGGGACAGGGGAACAGATACGCAGTATTTT
clone_size: .
d_call: TRBD1
j_call: TRBJ2-3
v_call: TRBV19

cdr3_aa: CASRQGGGYTF
cdr3_nt: TGTGCCAGCCGGCAGGGAGGGGGCTACACCTTC
clone_size: .
d_call: .
j_call: TRBJ1-2
v_call: TRBV19

cdr3_aa: CASSPGYDTEAFF
cdr3_nt: TGCGCCAGCAGCCCAGGATACGACACTGAAGCTTTCTTT
clone_size: .
d_call: .
j_call: TRBJ1-1
v_call: TRBV5-1

cdr3_aa: CASGSTGINNSPLHF
cdr3_nt: TGTGCCAGCGGGTCGACAGGGATTAATAATTCACCCCTCCACTTT
clone_size: .
d_call: TRBD1
j_call: TRBJ1-6
v_call: TRBV25-1

cdr3_aa: CASRMDRSGNTIYF
cdr3_nt: TGTGCCAGCAGGATGGACAGGTCTGGAAACACCATATATTTT
clone_size: .
d_call: TRBD1
j_call: TRBJ1-3
v_call: TRBV27

cdr3_aa: CATSRDSGTGDSPLHF
cdr3_nt: TGTGCCACCAGCAGAGACTCCGGGACAGGGGACTCACCCCTCCACTTT
clone_size: .
d_call: TRBD1
j_call: TRBJ1-6
v_call: TRBV15

cdr3_aa: CASSPEGWDNEQFF
cdr3_nt: TGTGCCAGCAGCCCCGAGGGTTGGGACAATGAGCAGTTCTTC
clone_size: .
d_call: .
j_call: TRBJ2-1
v_call: TRBV7-9

cdr3_aa: CASSLDSAGGGEGYTF
cdr3_nt: TGTGCCAGCAGCTTAGATTCCGCAGGGGGAGGCGAGGGCTACACCTTC
clone_size: .
d_call: TRBD1
j_call: TRBJ1-2
v_call: TRBV7-9

cdr3_aa: CASSWSGVQETQYF
cdr3_nt: TGTGCCAGCAGCTGGAGCGGGGTCCAAGAGACCCAGTACTTC
clone_size: .
d_call: TRBD2
j_call: TRBJ2-5
v_call: TRBV7-9

cdr3_aa: CASSSQLVTGNEQFF
cdr3_nt: TGTGCCAGCAGCTCTCAACTAGTAACTGGGAATGAGCAGTTCTTC
clone_size: .
d_call: .
j_call: TRBJ2-1
v_call: TRBV11-2

cdr3_aa: CASSQVTGPRSYEQYF
cdr3_nt: TGCGCCAGCAGCCAAGTTACAGGGCCCCGCTCCTACGAGCAGTACTTC
clone_size: .
d_call: .
j_call: TRBJ2-7
v_call: TRBV4-1

cdr3_aa: CASSNQGVGTGELFF
cdr3_nt: TGTGCCAGCAGTAACCAGGGGGTAGGCACCGGGGAGCTGTTTTTT
clone_size: once
d_call: TRBD1
j_call: TRBJ2-2
v_call: TRBV2

cdr3_aa: CASSRRTGRVANSPLHF
cdr3_nt: TGTGCCAGCAGCCGGAGGACAGGGAGGGTGGCGAATTCACCCCTCCACTTT
clone_size: .
d_call: TRBD1
j_call: TRBJ1-6
v_call: TRBV4-2

cdr3_aa: CATTPGQGNNSPLHF
cdr3_nt: TGTGCCACCACCCCCGGGCAGGGGAATAATTCACCCCTCCACTTT
clone_size: .
d_call: .
j_call: TRBJ1-6
v_call: TRBV10-3

cdr3_aa: CASSFAFGQLYGYTF
cdr3_nt: TGTGCCAGCAGCTTTGCTTTTGGACAGCTCTATGGCTACACCTTC
clone_size: .
d_call: .
j_call: TRBJ1-2
v_call: TRBV5-5

cdr3_aa: CASSTTGTYEQYF
cdr3_nt: TGTGCCAGCAGCACGACAGGGACCTACGAGCAGTACTTC
clone_size: .
d_call: TRBD1
j_call: TRBJ2-7
v_call: TRBV27

cdr3_aa: CASSWDRTVGHEQYF
cdr3_nt: TGTGCCAGCAGCTGGGACCGGACAGTGGGGCACGAGCAGTACTTC
clone_size: .
d_call: .
j_call: TRBJ2-7
v_call: TRBV5-4

cdr3_aa: CATSRDWAHYTGELFF
cdr3_nt: TGTGCCACCAGCAGAGATTGGGCTCATTACACCGGGGAGCTGTTTTTT
clone_size: .
d_call: .
j_call: TRBJ2-2
v_call: TRBV15